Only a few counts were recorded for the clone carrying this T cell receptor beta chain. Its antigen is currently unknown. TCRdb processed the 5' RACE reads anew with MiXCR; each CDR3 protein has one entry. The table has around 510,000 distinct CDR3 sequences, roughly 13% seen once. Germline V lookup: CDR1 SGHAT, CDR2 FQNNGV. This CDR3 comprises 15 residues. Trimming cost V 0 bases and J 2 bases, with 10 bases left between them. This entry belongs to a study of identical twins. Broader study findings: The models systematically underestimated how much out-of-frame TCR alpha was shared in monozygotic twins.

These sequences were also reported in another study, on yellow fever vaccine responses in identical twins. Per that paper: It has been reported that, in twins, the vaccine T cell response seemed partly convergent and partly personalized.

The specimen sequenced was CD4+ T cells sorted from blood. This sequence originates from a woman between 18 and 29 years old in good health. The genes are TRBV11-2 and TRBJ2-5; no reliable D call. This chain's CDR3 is CASSLDGSEQETQYF. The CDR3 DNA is TGTGCCAGCAGCTTAGACGGGTCGGAACAAGAGACCCAGTACTTC.